This T cell receptor (beta chain) derives from a study of T-cell reconstitution after alpha-beta-depleted transplantation in children. It was with unique molecular identifiers that the TCRbeta library was prepared. TCRdb recomputed calls from the PCR reads with MiXCR, one row per CDR3 protein. The sample lists 600,000 or so distinct CDR3 sequences, roughly 23% seen once, with 14% in the top ten. This CDR3 has 15 amino acids. Looked up from germline, CDR1 is LGHNA and CDR2 is YSLEER. V was cut by 0 bases and J by 5 bases, with 14 bases left in between. This sample comprised PBMCs, mostly from graft donor cells, obtained 360 days after TCRalphabeta/CD19-depleted stem cell transplant. The clonotype comes from a boy in the first two years of life who had a stem cell transplant for acute myeloid leukemia, so the T cells may come from the graft donor. V and J are TRBV4-3 and TRBJ2-7; maybe TRBD2 (6 bases). The CDR3 region is CASSQDDGGADEQYF. The CDR3 region has the DNA TGCGCCAGCAGCCAAGATGACGGAGGGGCGGACGAGCAGTACTTC.